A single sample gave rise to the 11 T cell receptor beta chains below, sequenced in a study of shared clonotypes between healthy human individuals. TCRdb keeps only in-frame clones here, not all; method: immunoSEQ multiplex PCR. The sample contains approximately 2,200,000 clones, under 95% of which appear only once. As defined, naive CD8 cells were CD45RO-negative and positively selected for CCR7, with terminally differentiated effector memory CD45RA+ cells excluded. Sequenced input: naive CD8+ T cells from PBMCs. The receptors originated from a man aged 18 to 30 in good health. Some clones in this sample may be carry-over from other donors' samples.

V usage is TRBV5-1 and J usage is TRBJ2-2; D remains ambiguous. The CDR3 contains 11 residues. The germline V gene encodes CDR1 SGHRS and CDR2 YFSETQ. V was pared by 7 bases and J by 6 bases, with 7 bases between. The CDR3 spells CASEWSGELFF. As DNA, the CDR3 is TGCGCCAGCGAGTGGTCCGGGGAGCTGTTTTTT.

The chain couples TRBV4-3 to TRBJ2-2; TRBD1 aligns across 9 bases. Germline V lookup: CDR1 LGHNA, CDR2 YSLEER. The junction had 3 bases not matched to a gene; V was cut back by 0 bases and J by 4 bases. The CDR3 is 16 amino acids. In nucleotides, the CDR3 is TGCGCCAGCAGCCAAGAGCGGGACAGGGCCACCGGGGAGCTGTTTTTT. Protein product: CASSQERDRATGELFF.

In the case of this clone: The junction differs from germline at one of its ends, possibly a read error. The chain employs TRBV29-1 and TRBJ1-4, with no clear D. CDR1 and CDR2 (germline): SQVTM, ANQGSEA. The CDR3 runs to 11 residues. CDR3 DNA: TGCAGTGTTGACTCTTCCGGAAAACTGTTTTTT. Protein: CSVDSSGKLFF.

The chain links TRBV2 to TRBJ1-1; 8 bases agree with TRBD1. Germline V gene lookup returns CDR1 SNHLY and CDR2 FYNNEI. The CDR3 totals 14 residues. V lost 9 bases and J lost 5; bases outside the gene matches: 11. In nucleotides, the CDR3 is TGTGCCAGGAGACAGGGGAGGGGGAAGACTGAAGCTTTCTTT. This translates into CARRQGRGKTEAFF.

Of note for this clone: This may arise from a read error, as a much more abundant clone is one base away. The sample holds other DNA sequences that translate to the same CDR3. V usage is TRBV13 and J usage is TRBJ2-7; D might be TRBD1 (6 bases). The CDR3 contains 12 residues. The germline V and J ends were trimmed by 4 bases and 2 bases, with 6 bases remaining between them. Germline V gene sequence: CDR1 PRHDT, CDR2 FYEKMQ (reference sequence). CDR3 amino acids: CASSSGAYEQYF. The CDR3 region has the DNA TGTGCCAGCAGCTCAGGGGCCTACGAGCAGTACTTC. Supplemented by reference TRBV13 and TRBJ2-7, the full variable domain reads AAGVIQSPRHLIKEKRETATLKCYPIPRHDTVYWYQQGPGQDPQFLISFYEKMQSDKGSIPDRFSAQQFSDYHSELNMSSLELGDSALYFCASSSGAYEQYFGPGTRLTVT.

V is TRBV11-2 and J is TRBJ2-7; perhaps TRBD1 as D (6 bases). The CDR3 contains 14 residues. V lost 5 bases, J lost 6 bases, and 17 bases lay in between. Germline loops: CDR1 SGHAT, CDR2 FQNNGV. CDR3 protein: CASSNTGTKLEQYF. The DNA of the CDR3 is TGTGCCAGCAGCAACACCGGGACAAAGCTCGAGCAGTACTTC.

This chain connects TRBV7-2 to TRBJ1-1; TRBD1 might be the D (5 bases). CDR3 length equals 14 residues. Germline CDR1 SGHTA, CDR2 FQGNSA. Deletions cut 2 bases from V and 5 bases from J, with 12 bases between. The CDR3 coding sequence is TGTGCCAGCAGCTTATGGGGCGGGGGGACTGAAGCTTTCTTT. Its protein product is CASSLWGGGTEAFF.

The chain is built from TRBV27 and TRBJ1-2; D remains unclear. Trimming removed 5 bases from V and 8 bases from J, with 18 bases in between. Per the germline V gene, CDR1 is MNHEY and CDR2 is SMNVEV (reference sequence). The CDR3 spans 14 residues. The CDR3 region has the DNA TGTGCCAGCAGTGAAACCAACTGGGAGGCGGGCTACACCTTC. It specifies CASSETNWEAGYTF.

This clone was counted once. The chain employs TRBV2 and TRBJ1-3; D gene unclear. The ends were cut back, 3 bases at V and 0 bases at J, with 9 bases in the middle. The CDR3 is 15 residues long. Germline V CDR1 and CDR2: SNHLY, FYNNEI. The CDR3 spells CASSDYKSSGNTIYF. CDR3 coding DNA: TGTGCCAGCAGTGATTACAAGAGCTCTGGAAACACCATATATTTT.

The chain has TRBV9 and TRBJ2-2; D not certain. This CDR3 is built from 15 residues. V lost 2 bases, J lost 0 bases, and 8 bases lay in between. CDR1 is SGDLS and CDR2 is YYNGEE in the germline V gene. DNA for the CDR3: TGTGCCAGCAGCGTTAGTCCCCCGAACACCGGGGAGCTGTTTTTT. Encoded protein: CASSVSPPNTGELFF.

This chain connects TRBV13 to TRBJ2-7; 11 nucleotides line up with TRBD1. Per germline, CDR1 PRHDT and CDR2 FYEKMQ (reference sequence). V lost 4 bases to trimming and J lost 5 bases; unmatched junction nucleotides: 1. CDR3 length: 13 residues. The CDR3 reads CASSWDRGDEQYF. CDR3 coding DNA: TGTGCCAGCAGCTGGGACAGGGGGGACGAGCAGTACTTC.